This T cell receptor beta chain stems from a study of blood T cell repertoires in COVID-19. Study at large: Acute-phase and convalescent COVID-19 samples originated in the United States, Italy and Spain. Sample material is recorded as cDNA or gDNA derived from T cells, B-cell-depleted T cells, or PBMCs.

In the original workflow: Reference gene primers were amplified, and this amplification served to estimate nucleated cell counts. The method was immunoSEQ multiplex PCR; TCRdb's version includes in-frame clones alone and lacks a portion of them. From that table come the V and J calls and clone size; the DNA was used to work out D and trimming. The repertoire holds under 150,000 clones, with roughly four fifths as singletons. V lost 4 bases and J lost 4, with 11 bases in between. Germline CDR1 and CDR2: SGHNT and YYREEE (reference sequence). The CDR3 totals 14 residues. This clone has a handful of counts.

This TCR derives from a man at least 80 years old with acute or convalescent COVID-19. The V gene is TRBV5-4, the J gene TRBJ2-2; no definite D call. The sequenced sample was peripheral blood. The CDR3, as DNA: TGTGCCAGCAGCCCCAACATAGCCACCGGGGAGCTGTTTTTT. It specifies CASSPNIATGELFF.